A single sample gave rise to the 27 T cell receptor beta chains below, sequenced in a study of control samples from healthy donors and cancer patients. Profiling relied on immunoSEQ multiplex PCR, and the TCRdb table lists in-frame clones only, not all of them. The repertoire holds some 150,000 clones, with over 90% as singletons. Sequencing was done on a sample of blood. The receptor set was obtained from a woman between 25 and 40 years old in good health.

This chain uses TRBV6-1 with TRBJ2-7; D call uncertain. The V end was cut by 3 bases, the J end by 3 bases, with 18 bases between. This CDR3 has 16 residues. The germline CDR1 and CDR2 sequences are MNHNS and SASEGT. The CDR3 sequence is CASSEFLSQLFYEQYF. The DNA of the CDR3 is TGTGCCAGCAGTGAGTTCTTGAGCCAGCTGTTCTACGAGCAGTACTTC.

The genes are TRBV28 and TRBJ2-5, with D uncertain. Between the trimmed V and J ends, which lost 6 bases and 8 bases, there was a span of 16 bases. CDR1 and CDR2 from the germline V gene are MDHEN and SYDVKM. The CDR3 consists of 13 residues. The CDR3 coding sequence is TGTGCCAGCAGCTCCGGACCTGGATCAACCCAGTACTTC. Translated, it gives CASSSGPGSTQYF.

In its sample, this clone was seen once. This chain uses TRBV5-1 with TRBJ1-4; 8 bases are a match to TRBD1. This CDR3 is built from 14 residues. From germline, CDR1 is SGHRS and CDR2 YFSETQ. The trim removed 2 bases at V and 7 bases at J, leaving 4 bases unmatched. As DNA, the CDR3 is TGCGCCAGCAGCTTAGGACAGGGCATTGAAAAACTGTTTTTT. Its translation is CASSLGQGIEKLFF.

The gene calls are TRBV5-1 and TRBJ2-1; D is perhaps TRBD1 or TRBD2 (6 bases each). Germline CDR1 SGHRS, CDR2 YFSETQ. V lost 8 bases and J 7 bases, leaving 19 bases between the germline ends. The length of the CDR3 is 14 residues. The CDR3 DNA sequence: TGCGCCAGTGGACCGGGACTGGGGACAAATGAGCAGTTCTTC. Protein sequence: CASGPGLGTNEQFF.

The V call is TRBV5-8, the J call TRBJ2-1; 11 bases match TRBD2. The CDR3 consists of 17 residues. The V and J ends lost 0 bases and 8 bases, in that order; junction bases with no gene match: 10. Per germline, CDR1 SGHTS and CDR2 YDEGEE. The CDR3: CASSLEGVSGGADEQFF. CDR3 nucleotide sequence: TGTGCCAGCAGCTTGGAGGGAGTTAGCGGGGGGGCAGATGAGCAGTTCTTC.

The rearrangement links TRBV6-5 to TRBJ1-6, with D maybe TRBD1 (6 bases). Trimming removed 2 bases from V and 6 bases from J, with 14 bases in between. CDR3 size: 16 residues. CDR1 is MNHEY, CDR2 SVGAGI, per germline. CDR3 residues: CASSYPGAGGNSPLHF. CDR3 nucleotide sequence: TGTGCCAGCAGTTACCCGGGGGCCGGGGGTAATTCACCCCTCCACTTT.

This clone was seen once. The chain is built from TRBV27 and TRBJ1-1, with TRBD1 matching 11 bases. J lost 1 base, V lost 2 bases, and 6 bases had no gene match. This CDR3 contains 17 residues. CDR1 and CDR2 (germline): MNHEY, SMNVEV (reference sequence). The CDR3 bases are TGTGCCAGCAGTTTAGGGGGACAGGGGGGCAGGAACACTGAAGCTTTCTTT. This encodes CASSLGGQGGRNTEAFF.

V usage is TRBV30 and J usage is TRBJ1-1; 10 bases map to TRBD1. Germline CDR1 and CDR2: GTSNPN and SVGIG (reference sequence). Trimming at V came to 5 bases and at J to 3 bases, leaving 9 bases not matched to a gene. The length of the CDR3 is 15 residues. In DNA, the CDR3 is TGTGCCTGGGGGCCCCGGGACAGGGGATACACTGAAGCTTTCTTT. It encodes CAWGPRDRGYTEAFF.

The chain joins TRBV14 to TRBJ2-3, with D possibly matching TRBD1 (6 bases). Per the germline V gene, CDR1 is SGHDN and CDR2 is FVKESK. CDR3 size: 17 residues. Trimming removed 0 bases at V and 6 bases at J, with 19 bases between. Here the CDR3 DNA reads TGTGCCAGCAGCCAAGAATTAGGGGGTGCTATCAGCGATACGCAGTATTTT. It specifies CASSQELGGAISDTQYF.

This CDR3 reads CAISWGQGMNGYTF. CDR3 coding DNA: TGTGCCATCAGTTGGGGACAGGGGATGAATGGCTACACCTTC. The chain links TRBV10-3 to TRBJ1-2; 10 nucleotides align to TRBD1. The germline CDR1 and CDR2 sequences are ENHRY and SYGVKD. Trimming removed 5 bases from V and 6 bases from J; junction bases left unmatched: 6. The CDR3 is 14 residues long.

The chain carries TRBV7-3 and TRBJ1-1; the D gene is possibly TRBD1 (5 bases). Per germline, CDR1 SGHTA and CDR2 FQGTGA. Trimming took 5 bases from V and 0 from J, leaving 13 bases between them. The CDR3 sequence is 15 residues long. In DNA, the CDR3 is TGTGCCAGCAGCCCCCTGGGACGGTTGAACACTGAAGCTTTCTTT. Residues: CASSPLGRLNTEAFF.

The chain links TRBV5-1 to TRBJ1-1; tentative D call: TRBD1 (5 bases). The V end lost 0 bases, the J end lost 2 bases, and 11 bases lay between the germline ends. Per the germline V gene, CDR1 is SGHRS and CDR2 is YFSETQ. The CDR3 sequence is 15 residues long. The CDR3 region has the DNA TGCGCCAGCAGCTTGGATAGGACACCTAACACTGAAGCTTTCTTT. Residues: CASSLDRTPNTEAFF. The full variable domain, rest sourced from reference TRBV5-1 and TRBJ1-1, is KAGVTQTPRYLIKTRGQQVTLSCSPISGHRSVSWYQQTPGQGLQFLFEYFSETQRNKGNFPGRFSGRQFSNSRSEMNVSTLELGDSALYLCASSLDRTPNTEAFFGQGTRLTVV.

This sequence joins TRBV7-3 and TRBJ1-5, with D unclear. Germline lookup yields CDR1 SGHTA and CDR2 FQGTGA. The CDR3 is made up of 15 amino acids. Trimming took off 5 bases at V and 4 bases at J, with 15 bases between the two ends. CDR3: CASSPNPPWNQPQHF. For the CDR3, the DNA is TGTGCCAGCAGCCCTAACCCCCCCTGGAATCAGCCCCAGCATTTT.

V is TRBV6-5 and J is TRBJ2-6; D ambiguous. Trimming shortened V by 3 bases and J by 0 bases, and 6 bases separated the two germline ends. Germline V lookup: CDR1 MNHEY, CDR2 SVGAGI. The CDR3 length is 15 residues. Here the CDR3 reads CASSYGDSGANVLTF. The CDR3 DNA is TGTGCCAGCAGTTATGGGGACTCTGGGGCCAACGTCCTGACTTTC.

The gene calls are TRBV2 and TRBJ2-2; TRBD2 aligns across 13 bases. CDR1 is SNHLY and CDR2 is FYNNEI in the germline V gene. Trimming removed 6 bases from V and 6 bases from J; junction bases left unmatched: 13. The CDR3 length is 18 residues. CDR3 nucleotide sequence: TGTGCCAGCAGAGGCGGGACTAGCGGGGCGCGGGTCTCCGGGGAGCTGTTTTTT. Its protein product is CASRGGTSGARVSGELFF.

This chain joins TRBV4-1 and TRBJ2-1; maybe TRBD2 (6 bases). CDR1 MGHRA and CDR2 YSYEKL come from the germline V gene. V lost 1 base, J lost 2 bases, and 6 bases lay in between. The CDR3 sequence is 14 residues long. Here the CDR3 reads CASSQGLAYNEQFF. For the CDR3, the DNA is TGCGCCAGCAGCCAAGGACTAGCCTACAATGAGCAGTTCTTC.

V gene TRBV5-1 combines with J gene TRBJ2-1; a weak D match, TRBD1 (7 bases). CDR1 is SGHRS and CDR2 is YFSETQ in the germline V gene. Trimming shortened V by 4 bases and J by 4 bases, and 15 bases separated the two germline ends. The CDR3 is 15 amino acids. CDR3 in amino acids: CASSRAGTEYNEQFF. In nucleotides, the CDR3 is TGCGCCAGCAGCCGGGCGGGGACAGAGTACAATGAGCAGTTCTTC.

V usage is TRBV2 and J usage is TRBJ2-1; D is uncertain. Germline V gene data show CDR1 as SNHLY and CDR2 as FYNNEI. The CDR3 covers 15 residues. Trimming removed 3 bases at V and 0 bases at J, with 9 bases between. CDR3 coding DNA: TGTGCCAGCAGTGAGTCGTGGGCCTCCTACAATGAGCAGTTCTTC. Amino acid sequence: CASSESWASYNEQFF.

CDR3 bases: TGTGCCAGCAGCCAAGATCTGGGGAGGTTGAACACTGAAGCTTTCTTT. Its translation: CASSQDLGRLNTEAFF. J is TRBJ1-1 and V is TRBV3-1 (or the pseudogene TRBV3-2); no firm D call. Trimming took off 0 bases at V and 0 bases at J, with 11 bases between the two ends. CDR1 and CDR2 (germline): LGHDT, YNNKEL (reference sequence). The CDR3 spans 16 residues.

V and J are TRBV12-3 or TRBV12-4 and TRBJ2-3, with D maybe TRBD2 (6 bases). V dropped 5 bases and J dropped 1 base, with 7 bases sitting between them. The length of the CDR3 is 13 residues. The DNA of the CDR3 is TGTGCCAGCAGTGGCGGGGGCACAGATACGCAGTATTTT. Translated: CASSGGGTDTQYF.

The V call is TRBV5-1, the J call TRBJ1-2; a weak D match, TRBD1 (6 bases). CDR3 size: 13 residues. The germline V gene has CDR1 SGHRS and CDR2 YFSETQ. The V and J ends lost 6 bases and 3 bases respectively, with 12 bases between them. DNA for the CDR3: TGCGCCAGCACCAGCTCAGGGGACTATGGCTACACCTTC. Translation: CASTSSGDYGYTF.

The chain is built from TRBV6-5 and TRBJ2-2, with D perhaps matching TRBD1 (5 bases). This CDR3 region has 14 residues. Trimming stripped 2 bases from V and 1 base from J, with 5 bases between. Germline CDR1 and CDR2: MNHEY and SVGAGI. The CDR3 reads CASSYRGNTGELFF. The CDR3 region has the DNA TGTGCCAGCAGTTACAGGGGGAACACCGGGGAGCTGTTTTTT.

The chain is built from TRBV30 and TRBJ1-3; D unresolved. V lost 2 bases and J 7 bases, leaving 6 bases between the germline ends. The CDR3 has 11 residues. CDR1 and CDR2 (germline): GTSNPN, SVGIG (reference sequence). The CDR3 loop reads CAWSTPNTIYF. The DNA for the CDR3 is TGTGCCTGGAGTACTCCCAACACCATATATTTT.

V is TRBV5-6 and J is TRBJ2-3, with TRBD1 matching 8 bases. Trimming removed 1 base from V and 10 bases from J; junction bases left unmatched: 14. In germline, CDR1 is SGHDT, CDR2 YYEEEE. The CDR3 is 16 residues long. This CDR3 reads CASSLFDRGPDKAQYF. CDR3 bases: TGTGCCAGCAGCTTGTTCGACAGGGGACCCGATAAGGCGCAGTATTTT. The complete variable domain, with remaining parts taken from reference TRBV5-6 and TRBJ2-3, reads DAGVTQSPTHLIKTRGQQVTLRCSPKSGHDTVSWYQQALGQGPQFIFQYYEEEERQRGNFPDRFSGHQFPNYSSELNVNALLLGDSALYLCASSLFDRGPDKAQYFGPGTRLTVL.

This chain connects TRBV12-1 to TRBJ2-1; the DNA was not compared with TRBD1, the D call given in the table. TRBV12-1 is labeled a pseudogene. The CDR3 runs to 17 residues. As DNA, the CDR3 is TGTGCCAGCAGCTTCACTACCCAGGGCTTCTCCTACAATGAGCAGTTCTTC. As protein: CASSFTTQGFSYNEQFF.

CDR3 in amino acids: CASRINGEAFF. DNA of the CDR3: TGCGCCAGCAGGATCAACGGTGAAGCTTTCTTT. This chain joins TRBV10-2 and TRBJ1-1; D unclear. The V gene's germline CDR1 is WSHSY and CDR2 SAAADI. This CDR3 has 11 residues. V lost 6 bases to trimming and J lost 7 bases, with 9 bases between them.

J is TRBJ2-1 and V is TRBV19, with 7 bases lining up with TRBD2. This CDR3 comprises 17 residues. Germline V gene lookup returns CDR1 LNHDA and CDR2 SQIVND (reference sequence). With 4 bases clipped from V and 5 bases from J, the junction kept 14 bases outside the gene matches. Here the CDR3 reads CASSRASGMGGNNEQFF. The CDR3 DNA is TGTGCCAGTAGTAGGGCTAGCGGAATGGGGGGGAACAATGAGCAGTTCTTC.